The subject of this entry is one T cell receptor beta chain. Its antigen is still unknown. This entry is derived from a study of vaccination and CD4 T cells after COVID-19. Germline V CDR1 and CDR2: LNHDA, SQIVND (reference sequence). The CDR3 is made up of 16 amino acids. The V end was cut by 6 bases, the J end by 0 bases, with 15 bases between. The treatment denotes: 10-day PBMC culture with coronavirus spike peptide pools or control peptides (ViraFEST assay). Scientists ran DNA taken from cultured CD4+ T cells through the Oncomine TCR Beta short-read assay for sequencing. TCRdb reprocessed the PCR reads with MiXCR, giving one entry per CDR3 protein. The sample records roughly 15,000 distinct CDR3 sequences, about 54% being singletons.

The chain has TRBV19 and TRBJ1-5; tentative D call: TRBD1 (5 bases). The sequence was obtained from a human donor who had recovered from COVID-19. Sequenced input: CD4+ T cells from blood, cultured in vitro. DNA of the CDR3: TGTGCCAGTAGCCGGGACGGAGCTTATAGCAATCAGCCCCAGCATTTT. It specifies CASSRDGAYSNQPQHF.